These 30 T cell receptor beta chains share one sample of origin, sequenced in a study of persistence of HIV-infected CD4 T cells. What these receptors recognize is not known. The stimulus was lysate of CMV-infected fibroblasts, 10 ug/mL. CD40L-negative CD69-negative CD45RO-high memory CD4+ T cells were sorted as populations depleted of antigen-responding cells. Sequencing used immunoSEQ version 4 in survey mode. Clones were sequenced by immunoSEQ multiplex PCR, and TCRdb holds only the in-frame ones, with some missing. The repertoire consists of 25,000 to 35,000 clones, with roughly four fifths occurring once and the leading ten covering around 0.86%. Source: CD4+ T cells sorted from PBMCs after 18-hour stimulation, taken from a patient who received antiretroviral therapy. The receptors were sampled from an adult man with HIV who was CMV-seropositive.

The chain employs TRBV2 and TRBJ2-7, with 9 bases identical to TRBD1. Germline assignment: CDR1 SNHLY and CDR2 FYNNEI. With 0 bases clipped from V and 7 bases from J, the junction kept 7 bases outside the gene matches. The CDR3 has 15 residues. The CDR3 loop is CASSEADRGRGEQYF. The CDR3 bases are TGTGCCAGCAGTGAAGCGGACAGGGGACGTGGAGAGCAGTACTTC. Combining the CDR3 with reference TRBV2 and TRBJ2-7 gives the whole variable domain EPEVTQTPSHQVTQMGQEVILRCVPISNHLYFYWYRQILGQKVEFLVSFYNNEISEKSEIFDDQFSVERPDGSNFTLKIRSTKLEDSAMYFCASSEADRGRGEQYFGPGTRLTVT.

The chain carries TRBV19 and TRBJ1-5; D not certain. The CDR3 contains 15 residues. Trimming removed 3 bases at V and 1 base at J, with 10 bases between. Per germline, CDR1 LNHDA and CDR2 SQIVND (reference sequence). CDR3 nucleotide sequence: TGTGCCAGTAGTATCAGTGGGGTAAGCAATCAGCCCCAGCATTTT. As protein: CASSISGVSNQPQHF.

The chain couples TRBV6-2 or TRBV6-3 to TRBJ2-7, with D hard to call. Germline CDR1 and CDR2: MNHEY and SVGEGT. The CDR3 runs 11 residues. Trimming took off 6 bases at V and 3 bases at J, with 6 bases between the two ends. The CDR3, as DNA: TGTGCCAGCAGCCAAATCTACGAGCAGTACTTC. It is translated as CASSQIYEQYF.

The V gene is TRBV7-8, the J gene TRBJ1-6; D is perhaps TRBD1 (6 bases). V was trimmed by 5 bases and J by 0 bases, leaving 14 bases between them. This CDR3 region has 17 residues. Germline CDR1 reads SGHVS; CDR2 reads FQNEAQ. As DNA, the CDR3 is TGTGCCAGCAGCCTGAAGACAGGTTCCTCCTATAATTCACCCCTCCACTTT. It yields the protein CASSLKTGSSYNSPLHF.

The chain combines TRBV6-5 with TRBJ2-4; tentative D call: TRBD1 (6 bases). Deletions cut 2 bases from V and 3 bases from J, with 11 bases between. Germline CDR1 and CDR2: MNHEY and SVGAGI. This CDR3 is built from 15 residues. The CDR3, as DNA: TGTGCCAGCAGTTACGAGGGGGTTAGCAAAAACATTCAGTACTTC. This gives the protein CASSYEGVSKNIQYF.

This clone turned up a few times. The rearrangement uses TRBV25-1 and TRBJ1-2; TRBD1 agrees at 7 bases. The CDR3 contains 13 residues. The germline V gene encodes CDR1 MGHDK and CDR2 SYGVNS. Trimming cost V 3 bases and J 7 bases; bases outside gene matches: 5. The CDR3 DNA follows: TGTGCCAGCAGTGAGCAGGGGGAGAGTGGCTACACCTTC. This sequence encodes CASSEQGESGYTF.

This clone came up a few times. The CDR3: CASSQGAAGKSYNEQFF. DNA of the CDR3: TGTGCCAGCAGCCAAGGGGCGGCGGGGAAGTCTTACAATGAGCAGTTCTTC. The chain uses TRBV3-1 (or the pseudogene TRBV3-2) and TRBJ2-1, with D possibly being TRBD2 (6 bases). Trimming removed 1 base at V and 4 bases at J, with 17 bases between. Per germline, CDR1 LGHDT and CDR2 YNNKEL (reference sequence). The CDR3 runs to 17 residues.

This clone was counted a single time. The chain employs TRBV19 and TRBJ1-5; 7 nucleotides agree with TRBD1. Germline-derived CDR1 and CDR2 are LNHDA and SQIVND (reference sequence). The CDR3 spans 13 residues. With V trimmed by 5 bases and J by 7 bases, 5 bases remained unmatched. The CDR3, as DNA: TGTGCCAGTAGTGACAGGGCGCGGCAGCCCCAGCATTTT. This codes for CASSDRARQPQHF.

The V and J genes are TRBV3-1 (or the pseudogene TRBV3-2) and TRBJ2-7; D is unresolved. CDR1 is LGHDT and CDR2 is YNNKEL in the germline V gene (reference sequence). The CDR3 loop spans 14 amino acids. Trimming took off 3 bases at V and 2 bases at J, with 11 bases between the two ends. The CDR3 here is CASSQARPTYEQYF. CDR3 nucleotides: TGTGCCAGCAGCCAGGCACGGCCGACCTACGAGCAGTACTTC.

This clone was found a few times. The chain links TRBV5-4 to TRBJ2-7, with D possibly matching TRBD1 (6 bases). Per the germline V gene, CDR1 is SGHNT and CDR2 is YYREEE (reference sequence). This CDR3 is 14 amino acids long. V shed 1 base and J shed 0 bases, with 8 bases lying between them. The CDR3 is CASSLTGSSYEQYF. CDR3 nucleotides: TGTGCCAGCAGCTTGACAGGGAGCTCCTACGAGCAGTACTTC. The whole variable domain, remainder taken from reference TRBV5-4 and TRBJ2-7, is ETGVTQSPTHLIKTRGQQVTLRCSSQSGHNTVSWYQQALGQGPQFIFQYYREEENGRGNFPPRFSGLQFPNYSSELNVNALELDDSALYLCASSLTGSSYEQYFGPGTRLTVT.

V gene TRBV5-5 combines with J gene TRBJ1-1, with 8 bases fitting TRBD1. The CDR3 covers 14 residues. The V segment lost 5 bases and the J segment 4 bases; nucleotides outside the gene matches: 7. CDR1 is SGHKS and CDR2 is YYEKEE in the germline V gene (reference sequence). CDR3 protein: CASRLQGGLTEAFF. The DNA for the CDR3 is TGTGCCAGCAGATTACAGGGGGGCCTCACTGAAGCTTTCTTT.

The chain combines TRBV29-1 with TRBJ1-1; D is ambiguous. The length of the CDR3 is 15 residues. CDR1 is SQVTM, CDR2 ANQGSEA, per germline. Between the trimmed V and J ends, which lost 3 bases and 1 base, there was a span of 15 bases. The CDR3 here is CSVEAKAGRNTEAFF. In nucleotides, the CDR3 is TGCAGCGTTGAGGCAAAGGCGGGCCGGAACACTGAAGCTTTCTTT. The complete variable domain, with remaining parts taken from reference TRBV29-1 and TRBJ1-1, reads SAVISQKPSRDICQRGTSLTIQCQVDSQVTMMFWYRQQPGQSLTLIATANQGSEATYESGFVIDKFPISRPNLTFSTLTVSNMSPEDSSIYLCSVEAKAGRNTEAFFGQGTRLTVV.

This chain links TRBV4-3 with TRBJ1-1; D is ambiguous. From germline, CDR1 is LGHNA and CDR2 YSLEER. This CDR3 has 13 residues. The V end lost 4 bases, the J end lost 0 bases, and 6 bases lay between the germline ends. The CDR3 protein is CASSRSLNTEAFF. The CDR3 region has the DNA TGCGCCAGCAGCCGCAGCTTGAACACTGAAGCTTTCTTT.

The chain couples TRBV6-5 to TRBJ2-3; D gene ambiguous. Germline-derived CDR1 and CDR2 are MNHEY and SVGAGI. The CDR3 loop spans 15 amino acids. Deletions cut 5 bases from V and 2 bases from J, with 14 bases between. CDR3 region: CASSPGFGATDTQYF. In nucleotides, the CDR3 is TGTGCCAGCAGTCCAGGTTTCGGTGCCACAGATACGCAGTATTTT.

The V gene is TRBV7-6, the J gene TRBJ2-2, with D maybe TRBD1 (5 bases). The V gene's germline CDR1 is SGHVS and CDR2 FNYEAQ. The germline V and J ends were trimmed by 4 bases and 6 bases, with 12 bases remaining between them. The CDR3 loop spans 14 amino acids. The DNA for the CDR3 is TGTGCCAGCAGCTCCGACAGAGGCCCCGGGGAGCTGTTTTTT. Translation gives CASSSDRGPGELFF. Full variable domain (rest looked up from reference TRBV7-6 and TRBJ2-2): GAGVSQSPRYKVTKRGQDVALRCDPISGHVSLYWYRQALGQGPEFLTYFNYEAQQDKSGLPNDRFSAERPEGSISTLTIQRTEQRDSAMYRCASSSDRGPGELFFGEGSRLTVL.

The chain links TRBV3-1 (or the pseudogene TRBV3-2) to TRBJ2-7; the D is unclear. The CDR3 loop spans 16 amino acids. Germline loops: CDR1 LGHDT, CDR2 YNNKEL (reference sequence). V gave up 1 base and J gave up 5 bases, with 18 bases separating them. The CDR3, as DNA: TGTGCCAGCAGCCAAGCCGTCGTGTGGGCGGAAAACGAGCAGTACTTC. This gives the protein CASSQAVVWAENEQYF.

The CDR3 protein is CASSLGGDTEAFF. In DNA, the CDR3 is TGTGCCAGCAGTTTGGGGGGGGACACTGAAGCTTTCTTT. The chain uses TRBV12-3 or TRBV12-4 and TRBJ1-1, with D possibly TRBD1 on 5 matching bases. The CDR3 sequence is 13 residues long. The V gene lost 3 bases and the J gene lost 3 bases, with 8 bases spanning the gap.

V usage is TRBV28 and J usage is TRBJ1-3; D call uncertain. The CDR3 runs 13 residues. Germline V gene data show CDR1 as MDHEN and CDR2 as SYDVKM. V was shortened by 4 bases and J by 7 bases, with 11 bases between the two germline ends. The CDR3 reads CASSYGIRNTIYF. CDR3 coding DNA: TGTGCCAGCAGTTATGGCATAAGGAACACCATATATTTT.

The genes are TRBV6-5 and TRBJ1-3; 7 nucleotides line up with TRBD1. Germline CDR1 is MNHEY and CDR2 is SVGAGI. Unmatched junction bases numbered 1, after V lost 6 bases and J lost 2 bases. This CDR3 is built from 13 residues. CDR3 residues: CASRGTAGNTIYF. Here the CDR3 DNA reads TGTGCCAGCAGAGGGACAGCTGGAAACACCATATATTTT.

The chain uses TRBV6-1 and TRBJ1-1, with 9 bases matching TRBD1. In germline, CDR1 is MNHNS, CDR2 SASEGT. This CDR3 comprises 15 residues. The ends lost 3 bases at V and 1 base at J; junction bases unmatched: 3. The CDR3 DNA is TGTGCCAGCAGTGACCTGGGACAGGGGAACACTGAAGCTTTCTTT. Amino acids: CASSDLGQGNTEAFF.

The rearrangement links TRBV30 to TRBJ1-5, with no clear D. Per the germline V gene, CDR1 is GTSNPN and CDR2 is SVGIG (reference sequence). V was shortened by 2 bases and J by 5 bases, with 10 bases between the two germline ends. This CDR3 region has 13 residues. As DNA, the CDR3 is TGTGCCTGGAGTCTTCATCAGGATCAGCCCCAGCATTTT. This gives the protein CAWSLHQDQPQHF.

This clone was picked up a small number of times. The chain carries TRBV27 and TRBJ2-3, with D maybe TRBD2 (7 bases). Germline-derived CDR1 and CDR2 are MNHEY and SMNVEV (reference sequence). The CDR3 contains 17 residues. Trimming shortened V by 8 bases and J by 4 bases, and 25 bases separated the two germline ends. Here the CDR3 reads CASSFAGTGGFADTQYF. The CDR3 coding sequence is TGTGCCAGCTCCTTTGCCGGGACGGGGGGCTTCGCAGATACGCAGTATTTT.

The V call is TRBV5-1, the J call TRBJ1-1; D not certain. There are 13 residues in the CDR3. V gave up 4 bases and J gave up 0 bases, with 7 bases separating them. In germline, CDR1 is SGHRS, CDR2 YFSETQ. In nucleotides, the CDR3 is TGCGCCAGCAGCCCTCTAATGAACACTGAAGCTTTCTTT. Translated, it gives CASSPLMNTEAFF.

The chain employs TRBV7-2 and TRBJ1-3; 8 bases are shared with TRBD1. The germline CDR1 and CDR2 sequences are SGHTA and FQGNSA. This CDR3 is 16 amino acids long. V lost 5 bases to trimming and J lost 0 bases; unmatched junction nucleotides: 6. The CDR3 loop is CASSIPGGHSGNTIYF. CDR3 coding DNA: TGTGCCAGCAGCATTCCAGGGGGCCACTCTGGAAACACCATATATTTT.

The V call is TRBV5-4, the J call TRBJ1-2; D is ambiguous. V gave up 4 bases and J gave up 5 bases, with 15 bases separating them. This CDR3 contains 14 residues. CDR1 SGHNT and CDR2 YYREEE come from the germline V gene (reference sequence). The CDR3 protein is CASSREPWGYGYTF. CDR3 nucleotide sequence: TGTGCCAGCAGCCGGGAGCCGTGGGGTTATGGCTACACCTTC.

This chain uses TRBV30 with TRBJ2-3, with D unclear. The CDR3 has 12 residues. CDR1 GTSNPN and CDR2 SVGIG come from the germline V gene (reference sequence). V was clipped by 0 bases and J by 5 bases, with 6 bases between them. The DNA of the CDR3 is TGTGCCTGGAGTGTACGGCGAGATACGCAGTATTTT. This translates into CAWSVRRDTQYF.

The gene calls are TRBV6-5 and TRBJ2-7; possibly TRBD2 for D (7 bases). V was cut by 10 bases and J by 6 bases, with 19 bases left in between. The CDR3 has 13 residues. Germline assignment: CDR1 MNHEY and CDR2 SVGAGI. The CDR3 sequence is CATAGAGSSEQYF. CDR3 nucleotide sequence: TGTGCCACCGCGGGGGCCGGTTCTTCCGAGCAGTACTTC.

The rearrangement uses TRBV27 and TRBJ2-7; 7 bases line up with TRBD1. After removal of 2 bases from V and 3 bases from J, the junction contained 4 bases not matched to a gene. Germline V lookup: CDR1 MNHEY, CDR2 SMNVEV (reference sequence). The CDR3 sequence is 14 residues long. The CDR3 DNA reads TGTGCCAGCAGTTTAACGGGACAGAGCTACGAGCAGTACTTC. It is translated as CASSLTGQSYEQYF.

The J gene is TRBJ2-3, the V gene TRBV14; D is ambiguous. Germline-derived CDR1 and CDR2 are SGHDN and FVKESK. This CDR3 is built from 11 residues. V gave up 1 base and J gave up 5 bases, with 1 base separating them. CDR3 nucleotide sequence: TGTGCCAGCAGCCAAGTAGATACGCAGTATTTT. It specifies CASSQVDTQYF. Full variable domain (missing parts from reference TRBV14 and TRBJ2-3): EAGVTQFPSHSVIEKGQTVTLRCDPISGHDNLYWYRRVMGKEIKFLLHFVKESKQDESGMPNNRFLAERTGGTYSTLKVQPAELEDSGVYFCASSQVDTQYFGPGTRLTVL.

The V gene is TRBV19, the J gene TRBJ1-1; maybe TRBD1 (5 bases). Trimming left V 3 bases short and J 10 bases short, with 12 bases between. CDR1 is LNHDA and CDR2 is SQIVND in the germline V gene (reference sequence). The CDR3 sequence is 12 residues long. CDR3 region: CASSMGTSGAFF. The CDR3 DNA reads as TGTGCCAGTAGTATGGGGACTTCCGGAGCTTTCTTT.